The TCR beta chain described here comes from a study of beta chain features in type 1 diabetes. Germline lookup yields CDR1 SEHNR and CDR2 FQNEAQ (reference sequence). The CDR3 is 13 residues long. V lost 0 bases and J lost 3, with 3 bases in between. Sorted populations were all over 98% pure. TCRB transcripts that were expressed got sequenced, as all of the isolated RNA had been reverse transcribed. Mean read depth for naive, central memory and regulatory T cell samples was 3.5 million to 4.5 million reads. Here immunoSEQ multiplex PCR was the method, and the copy in TCRdb shows in-frame clones only, minus some. The profile covers 150,000 to 160,000 clones, with roughly 10% appearing a single time and under 2.5% taken by the ten largest.

The sample taken for sequencing was central memory CD4+ T cells from blood. The origin of this receptor is a young man in good health. V usage is TRBV7-9 and J usage is TRBJ1-5; unclear D gene. Here the CDR3 DNA reads TGTGCCAGCAGCTTAGCGTCCAATCAGCCCCAGCATTTT. Protein product: CASSLASNQPQHF.